The TCR beta chain under discussion was sequenced for a study of blood T cell repertoires in COVID-19. With V trimmed by 4 bases and J by 7 bases, 4 bases remained unmatched. The CDR3 runs 13 residues. The germline gives CDR1 SGHDN, CDR2 FVKESK. The table came from immunoSEQ multiplex PCR; TCRdb's copy has only in-frame clones and leaves some out. The sample has some 200,000 clones, 80% to 90% seen once. The clonotype was recovered from a man aged 25-45 years with active or convalescent COVID-19. Sequenced input: peripheral blood. The V and J genes are TRBV14 and TRBJ1-5; 7 bases fit TRBD1. In DNA, the CDR3 is TGTGCCAGCAGCCGACAGGGTGGCCAGCCCCAGCATTTT. It encodes CASSRQGGQPQHF. Together with reference TRBV14 and TRBJ1-5, the CDR3 gives the full variable domain: EAGVTQFPSHSVIEKGQTVTLRCDPISGHDNLYWYRRVMGKEIKFLLHFVKESKQDESGMPNNRFLAERTGGTYSTLKVQPAELEDSGVYFCASSRQGGQPQHFGDGTRLSIL.